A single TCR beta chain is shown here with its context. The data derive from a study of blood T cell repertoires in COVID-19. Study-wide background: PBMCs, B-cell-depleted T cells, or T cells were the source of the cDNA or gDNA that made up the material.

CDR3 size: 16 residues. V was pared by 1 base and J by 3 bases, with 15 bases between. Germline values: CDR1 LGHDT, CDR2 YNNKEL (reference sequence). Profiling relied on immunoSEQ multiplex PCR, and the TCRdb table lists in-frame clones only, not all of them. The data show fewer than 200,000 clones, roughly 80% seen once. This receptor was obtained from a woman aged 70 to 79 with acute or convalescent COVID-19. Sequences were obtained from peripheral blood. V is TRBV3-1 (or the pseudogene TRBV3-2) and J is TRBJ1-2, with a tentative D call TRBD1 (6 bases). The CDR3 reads CASSQAYGQFDYGYTF. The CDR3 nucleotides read TGTGCCAGCAGCCAAGCCTACGGACAGTTTGACTATGGCTACACCTTC.